These T cell receptor beta chains were read from a single sample in a study of Ad26.COV2.S vaccination and SARS-CoV-2 variants. Profiling relied on immunoSEQ multiplex PCR, and the TCRdb table lists in-frame clones only, not all of them. The profile shows 410,000 or so clones, around nine tenths of them singletons. Sequenced material: peripheral blood, taken in a trial of Ad26.COV2.S vaccine versus placebo. The receptors shown here come from a person aged 18-60 years who received the Ad26.COV2.S COVID-19 vaccine or a placebo. Each CDR3 is given with its conserved first and last residue. Each record gives: D gene, J gene, clone size, V gene, CDR3 DNA, CDR3 protein. D genes are given only for firm matches. Expanded clones are given a class, and other clones once, few, many or no size at all.

.	TRBJ1-1	.	TRBV6-1	TGTGCCAGCAGTGAAAGGAGCCTGAACACTGAAGCTTTCTTT	CASSERSLNTEAFF
.	TRBJ1-6	.	TRBV5-1	TGCGCCAGCACCGACCCGGGCCGCAATTCACCCCTCCACTTT	CASTDPGRNSPLHF
TRBD1	TRBJ2-7	.	TRBV10-3	TGTGCCATCAGTGAGGGGGGACAGGGGCCGGACGAGCAGTACTTC	CAISEGGQGPDEQYF
.	TRBJ2-1	.	TRBV2	TGTGCCAGCAGCCTTTGGGGGGATGAGCAGTTCTTC	CASSLWGDEQFF
.	TRBJ1-4	.	TRBV5-5	TGTGCCAGCAGCGCGCTTGCAGTTCCGAATGAAAAACTGTTTTTT	CASSALAVPNEKLFF
.	TRBJ2-5	.	TRBV7-9	TGTGCCAGCAGCTTAGTTGGGACCCCCCTGCGGGAGACCCAGTACTTC	CASSLVGTPLRETQYF
.	TRBJ2-7	.	TRBV6-2/TRBV6-3	TGTGCCAGCAGCCGGGGACTCTTAAACCACGAGCAGTACTTC	CASSRGLLNHEQYF
TRBD1	TRBJ1-1	.	TRBV9	TGTGCCAGCAGCACCGGACAGGGGGCAGGGGGTACTGAAGCTTTCTTT	CASSTGQGAGGTEAFF
.	TRBJ1-2	.	TRBV28	TGTGCCAGCAGACCTCTTAAAGGGGCAGTGCAGAACTATGGCTACACCTTC	CASRPLKGAVQNYGYTF
.	TRBJ1-3	.	TRBV6-1	TGTGCCAGCAGTGAAATCAAGAACAGGGCCTCTGGAAACACCATATATTTT	CASSEIKNRASGNTIYF
TRBD2	TRBJ2-1	.	TRBV2	TGTGCCAGCAGTGAATCTCCCCTAGCGGGAGTCTACAATGAGCAGTTCTTC	CASSESPLAGVYNEQFF
TRBD2	TRBJ2-1	few	TRBV5-4	TGTGCCAGCAGCCTAGCGGGAGGGTCGGGCAATGAGCAGTTCTTC	CASSLAGGSGNEQFF
TRBD1	TRBJ2-5	.	TRBV12-5	TGTGCTAGTGGTGGTGGGACAGTCCAAGAGACCCAGTACTTC	CASGGGTVQETQYF
.	TRBJ2-1	.	TRBV28	TGTGCCAGCCGGACACAGGCAATCAATGAGCAGTTCTTC	CASRTQAINEQFF
.	TRBJ2-5	.	TRBV30	TGTGCCTGGAGTGAGAGGAGGGGGCGGTGGGAGACCCAGTACTTC	CAWSERRGRWETQYF
.	TRBJ2-7	.	TRBV7-2	TGTGCCAGCAGCTTAGGTCCCGGGGGCTCCTACGAGCAGTACTTC	CASSLGPGGSYEQYF
.	TRBJ2-1	few	TRBV12-3/TRBV12-4	TGTGCCAGCAGTTTGGAGGGGGACAATGAGCAGTTCTTC	CASSLEGDNEQFF
.	TRBJ1-2	.	TRBV6-2/TRBV6-3	TGTGCCAGCAGCAACTACCAGGGGCAGGGTGGCTACACCTTC	CASSNYQGQGGYTF
.	TRBJ2-7	.	TRBV9	TGTGCCAGCAGCGTAGGGTCACAGATCCCGGGGCAGCAGTACTTC	CASSVGSQIPGQQYF